One and the same sample provided the 26 T cell receptor beta chains below, sequenced in a study of metastatic and nonmetastatic thyroid tumors. No patient had received any treatment before thyroid surgery. TCRdb reprocessed the PCR reads using MiXCR. The repertoire consists of approximately 19,000 clones, with about 35% occurring once and the leading ten covering 25%. Input material: tumor tissue. The receptors shown here come from a female donor with papillary thyroid cancer or a benign thyroid nodule (not recorded which). Some clones in this sample may be carry-over from other donors' samples.

The chain combines TRBV20-1 with TRBJ1-2, with 9 nucleotides matching TRBD1. The CDR3 covers 15 residues. Trimming took 6 bases from V and 8 from J; bases not matched to a gene: 16. CDR1 is DFQATT, CDR2 SNEGSKA, per germline (reference sequence). This CDR3 reads CSAAPTGGPSGGYTF. In DNA form, the CDR3 reads TGCAGTGCCGCCCCCACAGGGGGCCCTTCGGGGGGCTACACCTTC.

The chain uses TRBV6-1 and TRBJ2-1; D might be TRBD2 (6 bases). The CDR3 consists of 16 residues. Deletions cut 2 bases from V and 10 bases from J, with 21 bases between. Germline V gene data show CDR1 as MNHNS and CDR2 as SASEGT. The CDR3 DNA sequence: TGTGCCAGCAGTGAAAAGCGGGCAGGGAATTTAAGGGAGCAGTTCTTC. It encodes CASSEKRAGNLREQFF.

The chain couples TRBV6-4 to TRBJ2-7; D might be TRBD1 (6 bases). CDR1 is MRHNA, CDR2 SNTAGT, per germline. V was shortened by 7 bases and J by 7 bases, with 20 bases between the two germline ends. This CDR3 contains 14 residues. CDR3 amino acids: CASTGTTMLGEQYF. The CDR3 DNA sequence: TGTGCCAGCACCGGGACAACGATGTTGGGGGAGCAGTACTTC.

For the CDR3, the DNA is TGTGCCAGCAGTCCTATTAGAAGCGGGCTAAACAATGAGCAGTTCTTC. Translation gives CASSPIRSGLNNEQFF. This chain links TRBV7-3 with TRBJ2-1, with D maybe TRBD2 (6 bases). V was shortened by 6 bases and J by 5 bases, with 20 bases between the two germline ends. There are 16 residues in the CDR3. Per the germline V gene, CDR1 is SGHTA and CDR2 is FQGTGA.

The sample holds a few counts of this clone. This chain links TRBV6-2 or TRBV6-3 with TRBJ2-5; tentatively, D is TRBD2 (5 bases). The CDR3 is made up of 14 amino acids. Germline-derived CDR1 and CDR2 are MNHEY and SVGEGT. Trimming took 0 bases from V and 5 from J, leaving 10 bases between them. This CDR3 is CASSYSRGKETQYF. For the CDR3, the DNA is TGTGCCAGCAGTTACTCGAGAGGGAAGGAGACCCAGTACTTC.

This clone has just a few counts. V is TRBV24-1 and J is TRBJ2-1; 8 bases fit TRBD1. The germline CDR1 and CDR2 sequences are KGHDR and SFDVKD. This CDR3 is 14 amino acids long. Trimming at V came to 4 bases and at J to 8 bases, leaving 6 bases not matched to a gene. CDR3 sequence reads: CATSDPDRDHEQFF. In DNA, the CDR3 is TGTGCCACCAGTGACCCGGACAGGGATCATGAGCAGTTCTTC.

This clone was detected only a few times. The J gene is TRBJ1-2, the V gene TRBV25-1, with no clear D. V dropped 6 bases and J dropped 4 bases, with 9 bases sitting between them. Germline CDR1 MGHDK, CDR2 SYGVNS. This CDR3 spans 12 amino acids. CDR3 DNA sequence: TGTGCCAGCAGCAAGGGTCCCTATGGCTACACCTTC. Translating gives CASSKGPYGYTF.

This clone was observed once. DNA for the CDR3: TGTGCCAGCAGCTTAGGAGACAGGGTACAGCCCCAGCATTTT. Translation: CASSLGDRVQPQHF. The V call is TRBV7-9, the J call TRBJ1-5; 7 bases match TRBD1. Per germline, CDR1 SEHNR and CDR2 FQNEAQ (reference sequence). This CDR3 has 14 amino acids. J gave up 7 bases and V 1 base, and 4 bases lay outside the gene matches.

The rearrangement links TRBV4-1 to TRBJ2-7; possibly TRBD2 for D (6 bases). The V end was cut by 2 bases, the J end by 2 bases, with 16 bases between. CDR3 size: 16 residues. From germline, CDR1 is MGHRA and CDR2 YSYEKL. For the CDR3, the DNA is TGCGCCAGCAGCCAATCTTCGGGACTGAGTACCTACGAGCAGTACTTC. Amino acids: CASSQSSGLSTYEQYF.

CDR3 in amino acids: CSAGQGNEQYF. In DNA, the CDR3 is TGCAGTGCGGGACAGGGGAACGAGCAGTACTTC. The chain carries TRBV20-1 and TRBJ2-7; 10 nucleotides line up with TRBD1. The ends lost 6 bases at V and 5 bases at J; junction bases unmatched: 1. CDR3 length equals 11 residues. Germline V gene data show CDR1 as DFQATT and CDR2 as SNEGSKA (reference sequence).

This clone occurred a few times. The V call is TRBV6-1, the J call TRBJ2-7; unclear D gene. The CDR3 spans 12 residues. Germline CDR1 reads MNHNS; CDR2 reads SASEGT. Trimming shortened V by 4 bases and J by 7 bases, and 11 bases separated the two germline ends. The CDR3 nucleotides read TGTGCCAGCAGTGTGTTTGATCGGGAGCAGTACTTC. Its protein product is CASSVFDREQYF.

This clone was recorded a few times. J is TRBJ2-7 and V is TRBV7-8, with a possible D match to TRBD1 (6 bases). V shed 7 bases and J shed 7 bases, with 20 bases lying between them. The CDR3 covers 14 residues. Germline-derived CDR1 and CDR2 are SGHVS and FQNEAQ. In DNA form, the CDR3 reads TGTGCCAGCAACCCTGAGGCAGGGGTGGTGGAGCAGTACTTC. Translated, it gives CASNPEAGVVEQYF.

The gene calls are TRBV2 and TRBJ2-6; D might be TRBD1 (6 bases). Trimming stripped 4 bases from V and 12 bases from J, with 19 bases between. The CDR3 contains 15 residues. Germline V CDR1 and CDR2: SNHLY, FYNNEI. This chain's CDR3 is CASSAGTGRVPVLTF. The CDR3 bases are TGTGCCAGCAGTGCAGGTACAGGGCGCGTTCCCGTCCTGACTTTC.

This clone was detected only a few times. This chain uses TRBV10-1 with TRBJ2-1; 7 nucleotides line up with TRBD2. CDR1 is WNHNN and CDR2 is SYGVQD in the germline V gene (reference sequence). The CDR3 runs 13 residues. The J segment lost 0 bases and the V segment lost 9 bases, leaving 2 bases of the junction unmatched. As DNA, the CDR3 is TGCGCCAGAGGGAGGGGCTCCTACAATGAGCAGTTCTTC. Translation gives CARGRGSYNEQFF.

This clone occurred once. The DNA for the CDR3 is TGTGCCAGCAGCCCAAATCGGGGACTCACAGATACGCAGTATTTT. Translated: CASSPNRGLTDTQYF. V gene TRBV11-3 combines with J gene TRBJ2-3; D is perhaps TRBD2 (6 bases). CDR3 length: 15 amino acids. V was shortened by 5 bases and J by 2 bases, with 14 bases between the two germline ends. From germline, CDR1 is SGHNT and CDR2 YENEEA. Full variable domain (missing parts from reference TRBV11-3 and TRBJ2-3): EAGVVQSPRYKIIEKKQPVAFWCNPISGHNTLYWYLQNLGQGPELLIRYENEEAVDDSQLPKDRFSAERLKGVDSTLKIQPAELGDSAVYLCASSPNRGLTDTQYFGPGTRLTVL.

The rearrangement uses TRBV20-1 and TRBJ2-7; a possible D gene is TRBD1 (5 bases). Trimming shortened V by 6 bases and J by 2 bases, and 14 bases separated the two germline ends. Germline assignment: CDR1 DFQATT and CDR2 SNEGSKA (reference sequence). The CDR3 is 13 residues long. CDR3 protein: CSATDTSAYEQYF. DNA for the CDR3: TGCAGTGCCACGGACACCTCAGCCTACGAGCAGTACTTC.

The chain links TRBV5-5 to TRBJ2-1, with D maybe TRBD2 (5 bases). Looked up from germline, CDR1 is SGHKS and CDR2 is YYEKEE (reference sequence). V lost 0 bases and J 4 bases, leaving 11 bases between the germline ends. CDR3 size: 15 residues. The CDR3 region is CASSLGGYVYNEQFF. The CDR3 DNA is TGTGCCAGCAGCTTGGGCGGGTACGTTTACAATGAGCAGTTCTTC.

This clone was observed a handful of times. The CDR3 DNA reads TGTGCCAGCAGTTTGGGCGGACACGGGGGAGGTAATGGCTACACCTTC. This translates into CASSLGGHGGGNGYTF. The chain has TRBV12-3 or TRBV12-4 and TRBJ1-2, with D possibly being TRBD1 (5 bases). Trimming removed 3 bases from V and 6 bases from J, with 20 bases in between. There are 16 residues in the CDR3.

The chain carries TRBV9 and TRBJ2-6, with D unclear. The V gene's germline CDR1 is SGDLS and CDR2 YYNGEE. V was cut by 0 bases and J by 2 bases, with 21 bases left in between. CDR3 length equals 20 residues. CDR3 region: CASSVAPPVLGYTGANVLTF. The CDR3 bases are TGTGCCAGCAGCGTAGCCCCCCCCGTGTTAGGGTATACTGGGGCCAACGTCCTGACTTTC.

This chain uses TRBV20-1 with TRBJ2-7; D is perhaps TRBD2 (5 bases). Germline V gives CDR1 DFQATT, CDR2 SNEGSKA (reference sequence). The V and J ends lost 6 bases and 0 bases respectively, with 15 bases between them. This CDR3 is 14 amino acids long. CDR3 sequence (DNA): TGCAGTGCCCAGAGGGCGGAACTCTCCTACGAGCAGTACTTC. This translates into CSAQRAELSYEQYF.

This clone was observed a few times. This chain joins TRBV10-3 and TRBJ2-2; 9 positions agree with TRBD2. V lost 10 bases to trimming and J lost 0 bases; unmatched junction nucleotides: 3. This CDR3 comprises 14 residues. Germline V lookup: CDR1 ENHRY, CDR2 SYGVKD. The CDR3, as DNA: TGTGCCACAATAGCGGGGGCGAACACCGGGGAGCTGTTTTTT. This sequence encodes CATIAGANTGELFF.

J is TRBJ2-7 and V is TRBV5-6, with D hard to call. V was pared by 3 bases and J by 3 bases, with 7 bases between. The germline gives CDR1 SGHDT, CDR2 YYEEEE. There are 12 residues in the CDR3. CDR3 bases: TGTGCCAGCAGCTCGAGACGCTACGAGCAGTACTTC. It yields the protein CASSSRRYEQYF.

This clone was seen repeatedly, ten times or more. V and J are TRBV5-1 and TRBJ1-2; 8 positions agree with TRBD1. After removal of 4 bases from V and 5 bases from J, the junction contained 10 bases not matched to a gene. The germline V gene encodes CDR1 SGHRS and CDR2 YFSETQ. The CDR3 has 15 residues. CDR3 protein: CASSPGQGFGYGYTF. The CDR3, as DNA: TGCGCCAGCAGCCCCGGACAGGGTTTCGGTTATGGCTACACCTTC.

CDR3 nucleotide sequence: TGTGCCAGCAGTTTTTTTGTTGGGACAGGGGGCTACGAGCAGTACTTC. The encoded protein is CASSFFVGTGGYEQYF. V gene TRBV12-3 or TRBV12-4 combines with J gene TRBJ2-7; 11 bases are a match to TRBD1. The ends lost 3 bases at V and 3 bases at J; junction bases unmatched: 7. This CDR3 is built from 16 residues.

The chain combines TRBV6-1 with TRBJ2-3, with 7 bases identical to TRBD2. Looked up from germline, CDR1 is MNHNS and CDR2 is SASEGT. The J segment lost 4 bases and the V segment lost 5 bases, leaving 15 bases of the junction unmatched. The CDR3 sequence is 17 residues long. As DNA, the CDR3 is TGTGCCAGCAGTAAAGGAGCGGGGTCTAGTATCGCAGATACGCAGTATTTT. This gives the protein CASSKGAGSSIADTQYF.

The V gene is TRBV10-3, the J gene TRBJ2-5; 8 nucleotides match TRBD2. The germline gives CDR1 ENHRY, CDR2 SYGVKD. There are 17 residues in the CDR3. J gave up 0 bases and V 2 bases, and 8 bases lay outside the gene matches. DNA for the CDR3: TGTGCCATCAGTGAGATGGGTGGCGGGAGGAACCAAGAGACCCAGTACTTC. It yields the protein CAISEMGGGRNQETQYF.